This T cell receptor (beta chain) was observed in a study of shared T cell receptors in the human thymus. Only in-frame clones appear in the TCRdb table, and some are missing; sequencing was by immunoSEQ multiplex PCR. The sample shows almost 550,000 clones, about four fifths of them seen only once. Germline V gene data show CDR1 as MNHEY and CDR2 as SVGAGI. This CDR3 contains 12 residues. Trimming removed 4 bases at V and 7 bases at J, with 11 bases between. This sample was also put to use in a study of human thymus T cells. As reported in that work: Having surgery to correct congenital heart defects, healthy Finnish infants acted as the donors. Thymic samples were excised during corrective heart operations. The authors found apparently biased V and J gene usage in thymic and blood repertoires.

The sample taken for sequencing was thymocytes. This sequence joins TRBV6-5 and TRBJ2-7; TRBD2 is a possible D gene (5 bases). This sequence was found in a boy in the first two years of life with a congenital heart defect. CDR3 loop: CASSSMSGEQYF. CDR3 in DNA: TGTGCCAGCAGTTCTATGTCGGGAGAGCAGTACTTC.